A single sample gave rise to the 26 T cell receptor beta chains below, sequenced in a study of cytomegalovirus exposure and HLA in healthy donors (TCRdb year 2017). Libraries were constructed by the immunoSEQ multiplex PCR assay. A mixture of 60 forward primers for TCR Vbeta segments and 13 reverse primers for TCR Jbeta segments was used in the multiplex PCR. TCRdb stores this immuneACCESS table with in-frame sequences only. Part of the clones is absent; in the studies checked, under half of the shortfall reflects unresolved V genes, and no reason is known for the rest. The data table for this sample lists around 100,000 clones. Clones ranked in the top ten supply 0.5% to 0.7% of the sample. Sample: PBMCs. These receptors all come from a man in his fifties in good health and CMV-seronegative.

In DNA form, the CDR3 reads TGTGCCAGCAGTTTATCAAACAATGAGCAGTTCTTC. It is translated as CASSLSNNEQFF. The chain employs TRBV28 and TRBJ2-1; unclear D gene. Germline V gene sequence: CDR1 MDHEN, CDR2 SYDVKM. The CDR3 runs 12 residues. V shed 1 base and J shed 5 bases, with 3 bases lying between them.

The chain combines TRBV5-8 with TRBJ2-7; TRBD1 matches 9 bases. Unmatched junction bases numbered 8, after V lost 2 bases and J lost 8 bases. CDR3 length: 14 residues. Germline V CDR1 and CDR2: SGHTS, YDEGEE. The CDR3 nucleotides read TGTGCCAGCAGCTTTGGGGACAGGGCTATTAAGCAGTACTTC. This codes for CASSFGDRAIKQYF.

The chain carries TRBV4-1 and TRBJ2-3, with a tentative D call TRBD2 (5 bases). The germline V and J ends were trimmed by 2 bases and 0 bases, with 18 bases remaining between them. There are 18 residues in the CDR3. Per germline, CDR1 MGHRA and CDR2 YSYEKL. The CDR3 loop is CASSQILAGVRSTDTQYF. CDR3 nucleotides: TGCGCCAGCAGCCAAATTCTCGCGGGCGTCCGTAGCACAGATACGCAGTATTTT.

This sequence joins TRBV7-8 and TRBJ1-1; 9 bases line up with TRBD1. This CDR3 is 15 amino acids long. Germline values: CDR1 SGHVS, CDR2 FQNEAQ. Trimming took 5 bases from V and 4 from J; bases not matched to a gene: 8. This CDR3 is CASSTPGQGRTEAFF. For the CDR3, the DNA is TGTGCCAGCAGCACACCGGGACAGGGACGCACTGAAGCTTTCTTT.

V and J are TRBV7-2 and TRBJ2-2; TRBD1 might be the D (5 bases). The V gene's germline CDR1 is SGHTA and CDR2 FQGNSA. Trimming cost V 1 base and J 2 bases, with 17 bases left between them. CDR3 length: 18 residues. The CDR3 bases are TGTGCCAGCAGCTTAGAGAGTTTGTCGGACACCAACACCGGGGAGCTGTTTTTT. This gives the protein CASSLESLSDTNTGELFF.

The V and J genes are TRBV5-1 and TRBJ2-7; D unclear. V lost 4 bases and J 2 bases, leaving 16 bases between the germline ends. The germline CDR1 and CDR2 sequences are SGHRS and YFSETQ. The CDR3 spans 15 residues. CDR3 DNA: TGCGCCAGCAGCACCCTGACTGGCTACACCTACGAGCAGTACTTC. This gives the protein CASSTLTGYTYEQYF.

CDR3 DNA: TGCAGCGTTGGGGCAATGGGCCTCTATGGCTACACCTTC. Residues: CSVGAMGLYGYTF. V gene TRBV29-1 combines with J gene TRBJ1-2; D gene uncertain. Germline V gene sequence: CDR1 SQVTM, CDR2 ANQGSEA. The CDR3 is 13 residues long. V was cut by 4 bases and J by 4 bases, with 13 bases left in between.

Written as DNA, the CDR3 is TGTGCCAGCAGTCCGGGACAGTCATCCCTTGGGACCTTC. Its protein product is CASSPGQSSLGTF. The rearrangement uses TRBV11-2 and TRBJ1-2, with 7 nucleotides matching TRBD1. Trimming took 6 bases from V and 14 from J; bases not matched to a gene: 15. Germline CDR1 SGHAT, CDR2 FQNNGV. The CDR3 is made up of 13 amino acids.

The V gene is TRBV7-2, the J gene TRBJ2-1; tentative D call: TRBD2 (6 bases). The ends were cut back, 4 bases at V and 4 bases at J, with 14 bases in the middle. There are 15 residues in the CDR3. Per the germline V gene, CDR1 is SGHTA and CDR2 is FQGNSA. The CDR3 loop reads CASSYGSPSYNEQFF. CDR3 nucleotides: TGTGCCAGCAGCTACGGGAGTCCCTCTTACAATGAGCAGTTCTTC.

The chain joins TRBV7-3 to TRBJ2-5, with D possibly being TRBD1 (6 bases). CDR3 size: 13 residues. Deletions cut 5 bases from V and 2 bases from J, with 9 bases between. CDR1 and CDR2 from the germline V gene are SGHTA and FQGTGA. CDR3 protein: CASSVGTQETQYF. CDR3 bases: TGTGCCAGCAGCGTGGGGACACAAGAGACCCAGTACTTC.

V usage is TRBV19 and J usage is TRBJ2-1, with TRBD2 matching 9 bases. CDR3 length equals 18 residues. With V trimmed by 4 bases and J by 3 bases, 13 bases remained unmatched. CDR1 LNHDA and CDR2 SQIVND come from the germline V gene (reference sequence). In DNA form, the CDR3 reads TGTGCCAGTAGTAGCGGGTATATGACTAGCGGTTACTACAATGAGCAGTTCTTC. Residues: CASSSGYMTSGYYNEQFF.

The rearrangement uses TRBV2 and TRBJ1-1; D is unresolved. The CDR3 spans 15 residues. Trimming took 0 bases from V and 5 from J, leaving 13 bases between them. The germline V gene has CDR1 SNHLY and CDR2 FYNNEI. CDR3 amino acids: CASSEARAGRTEAFF. CDR3 coding DNA: TGTGCCAGCAGTGAAGCGAGGGCAGGTAGGACTGAAGCTTTCTTT.

The genes are TRBV13 and TRBJ1-6; possibly TRBD1 for D (5 bases). The CDR3 loop spans 17 amino acids. The ends were cut back, 6 bases at V and 7 bases at J, with 22 bases in the middle. Per the germline V gene, CDR1 is PRHDT and CDR2 is FYEKMQ (reference sequence). In DNA form, the CDR3 reads TGTGCCAGCAGTAACAATAGCGGGGGGGGAGCCAATTCACCCCTCCACTTT. This codes for CASSNNSGGGANSPLHF.

About this clone itself: The same CDR3 arises from other DNA sequences in this sample as well. The chain is built from TRBV7-2 and TRBJ1-2, with TRBD1 identical over 10 bases. After removal of 5 bases from V and 5 bases from J, the junction contained 2 bases not matched to a gene. The CDR3 sequence is 13 residues long. CDR1 and CDR2 from the germline V gene are SGHTA and FQGNSA. This CDR3 is CASSTGQGYGYTF. For the CDR3, the DNA is TGTGCCAGCAGCACGGGACAGGGGTATGGCTACACCTTC.

The rearrangement joins TRBV4-3 to TRBJ1-4, with D unresolved. The CDR3 is 15 residues long. Germline lookup yields CDR1 LGHNA and CDR2 YSLEER. V shed 0 bases and J shed 5 bases, with 10 bases lying between them. The CDR3 here is CASSQDSTLNEKLFF. The CDR3 coding sequence is TGCGCCAGCAGCCAAGATAGCACCTTGAATGAAAAACTGTTTTTT.

The chain uses TRBV18 and TRBJ1-3; D is uncertain. The CDR3 sequence is 13 residues long. V was clipped by 5 bases and J by 0 bases, with 5 bases between them. Germline CDR1 is KGHSH and CDR2 is LQKENI. The CDR3 loop is CASSSVSGNTIYF. The DNA of the CDR3 is TGTGCCAGCTCATCGGTCTCTGGAAACACCATATATTTT. Variable domain in full (rest from reference TRBV18 and TRBJ1-3): NAGVMQNPRHLVRRRGQEARLRCSPMKGHSHVYWYRQLPEEGLKFMVYLQKENIIDESGMPKERFSAEFPKEGPSILRIQQVVRGDSAAYFCASSSVSGNTIYFGEGSWLTVV.

The rearrangement links TRBV2 to TRBJ1-5; D call uncertain. This CDR3 has 12 residues. V dropped 6 bases and J dropped 9 bases, with 12 bases sitting between them. Per the germline V gene, CDR1 is SNHLY and CDR2 is FYNNEI. The CDR3 here is CASSPGARPQHF. CDR3 nucleotide sequence: TGTGCCAGCAGCCCGGGTGCCCGGCCCCAGCATTTT.

J is TRBJ1-4 and V is TRBV2, with 7 bases matching TRBD1. The germline CDR1 and CDR2 sequences are SNHLY and FYNNEI. The CDR3 contains 16 residues. The trim removed 4 bases at V and 2 bases at J, leaving 7 bases unmatched. As DNA, the CDR3 is TGTGCCAGCAGTGGACGACAGGGTCTGACTAATGAAAAACTGTTTTTT. Translated: CASSGRQGLTNEKLFF.

The rearrangement joins TRBV9 to TRBJ2-1, with 12 positions matching TRBD2. CDR3 length equals 15 residues. The V and J ends lost 3 bases and 9 bases, in that order; junction bases with no gene match: 7. In germline, CDR1 is SGDLS, CDR2 YYNGEE. This chain's CDR3 is CASSGLAGEQGEQFF. CDR3 nucleotides: TGTGCCAGCAGCGGACTAGCGGGAGAGCAGGGTGAGCAGTTCTTC.

The chain carries TRBV18 and TRBJ1-6; TRBD1 matches at 9 bases. This CDR3 spans 14 amino acids. V gave up 3 bases and J gave up 10 bases; unmatched junction bases: 4. Germline lookup yields CDR1 KGHSH and CDR2 LQKENI. CDR3 bases: TGTGCCAGCTCACCGACAGGGGGGGACTCACCCCTCCACTTT. The encoded protein is CASSPTGGDSPLHF.

The chain recombines TRBV18 with TRBJ2-7, with a possible D match to TRBD1 (5 bases). Germline V gene lookup returns CDR1 KGHSH and CDR2 LQKENI. The CDR3 is 13 residues long. V shed 3 bases and J shed 1 base, with 7 bases lying between them. The CDR3 nucleotides are TGTGCCAGCTCACCGAGGACATCCTACGAGCAGTACTTC. Translating it yields CASSPRTSYEQYF.

This chain links TRBV7-2 with TRBJ1-2, with a possible D match to TRBD1 (5 bases). This CDR3 comprises 13 residues. The germline gives CDR1 SGHTA, CDR2 FQGNSA. The V end was cut by 5 bases, the J end by 6 bases, with 13 bases between. The CDR3 region has the DNA TGTGCCAGCAGCAAGGAGGGGTGGAATGGCTACACCTTC. It codes for CASSKEGWNGYTF.

The V and J genes are TRBV29-1 and TRBJ2-1, with 12 bases lining up with TRBD2. The CDR3 is 17 residues long. Losses at the gene ends were 4 bases for V and 0 bases for J; bases not matched to a gene: 7. The germline V gene encodes CDR1 SQVTM and CDR2 ANQGSEA. The CDR3 here is CSVAGLAGLSSYNEQFF. Written as DNA, the CDR3 is TGCAGCGTTGCGGGACTAGCGGGCCTGAGCTCCTACAATGAGCAGTTCTTC.

This chain uses TRBV5-4 with TRBJ2-5; tentative D call: TRBD1 (5 bases). This CDR3 region has 14 residues. Germline assignment: CDR1 SGHNT and CDR2 YYREEE (reference sequence). The germline V and J ends were trimmed by 0 bases and 1 base, with 7 bases remaining between them. The CDR3 coding sequence is TGTGCCAGCAGCTTGGACAGGAGCCAAGAGACCCAGTACTTC. This encodes CASSLDRSQETQYF.

J is TRBJ1-5 and V is TRBV7-9; D is ambiguous. V was trimmed by 2 bases and J by 0 bases, leaving 11 bases between them. Germline values: CDR1 SEHNR, CDR2 FQNEAQ (reference sequence). The CDR3 contains 16 residues. This chain's CDR3 is CASSLSYSNSNQPQHF. DNA for the CDR3: TGTGCCAGCAGCTTATCGTACAGTAATAGCAATCAGCCCCAGCATTTT.

V and J are TRBV29-1 and TRBJ2-7, with D possibly TRBD1 on 5 matching bases. V lost 6 bases to trimming and J lost 5 bases, with 14 bases between them. The CDR3 covers 12 residues. CDR1 is SQVTM, CDR2 ANQGSEA, per germline. The CDR3, as DNA: TGCAGCGTCCAGGGAAATGAGGACGAGCAGTACTTC. Protein: CSVQGNEDEQYF.